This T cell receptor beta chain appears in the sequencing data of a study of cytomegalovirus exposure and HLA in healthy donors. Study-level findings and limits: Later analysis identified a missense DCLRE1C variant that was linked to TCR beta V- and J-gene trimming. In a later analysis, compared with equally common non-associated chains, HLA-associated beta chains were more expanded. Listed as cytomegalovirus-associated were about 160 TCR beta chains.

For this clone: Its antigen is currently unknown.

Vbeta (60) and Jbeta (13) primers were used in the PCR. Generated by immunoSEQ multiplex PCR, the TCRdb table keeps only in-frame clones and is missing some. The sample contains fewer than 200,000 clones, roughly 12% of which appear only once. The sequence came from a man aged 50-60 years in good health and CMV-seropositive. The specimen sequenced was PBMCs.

CDR3 in amino acids: CASSEPGTAANYGYTF. The CDR3 nucleotides read TGTGCCAGCAGTGAGCCCGGGACAGCAGCTAACTATGGCTACACCTTC. The V gene is TRBV25-1, the J gene TRBJ1-2; 7 bases are a match to TRBD1. This CDR3 is built from 16 residues. CDR1 is MGHDK, CDR2 SYGVNS, per germline. After removal of 3 bases from V and 0 bases from J, the junction contained 7 bases not matched to a gene.